This TCR beta chain was identified during a study of cytomegalovirus exposure and HLA in healthy donors. Study at large: Some 91 million unique TCRs from HLA-typed donors were held in an early release of data.

This clone was detected only once. Its antigen is undetermined. 60 Vbeta and 13 Jbeta primers were used in PCR. Measured with immunoSEQ multiplex PCR; TCRdb has only the in-frame clones, and not every one. The sample has about 210,000 clones, around 88% seen once; the top ten hold around 0.3%. Whole-study results and caveats: Association with HLA alleles at 0.05 false discovery rate was found for roughly 17,000 TCR beta sequences in a later analysis.

In germline, CDR1 is SGHNT, CDR2 YYREEE (reference sequence). Germline trimming cut 3 bases from V and 6 bases from J; bases unmatched to any gene: 12. CDR3 length: 15 amino acids. The chain is built from TRBV5-4 and TRBJ2-7; 7 nucleotides line up with TRBD1. This TCR was sampled from a woman in her twenties or thirties in good health and CMV-seronegative. Source material: PBMCs. The CDR3 protein is CASSSGTDSLGEQYF. The CDR3 nucleotides are TGTGCCAGCAGCTCTGGGACAGACTCTTTGGGCGAGCAGTACTTC. The full variable domain, with the rest looked up from reference TRBV5-4 and TRBJ2-7, is ETGVTQSPTHLIKTRGQQVTLRCSSQSGHNTVSWYQQALGQGPQFIFQYYREEENGRGNFPPRFSGLQFPNYSSELNVNALELDDSALYLCASSSGTDSLGEQYFGPGTRLTVT.